This T cell receptor (beta chain) was sequenced for a study of blood T cell repertoires in COVID-19. This table comes from immunoSEQ multiplex PCR, and its TCRdb copy is limited to in-frame clones, with some not included. Of about 98,000 clones listed, approximately 91% are singletons. Germline V gene data show CDR1 as SGHRS and CDR2 as YFSETQ. This CDR3 region has 15 residues. V gave up 2 bases and J gave up 8 bases; unmatched junction bases: 7. This rearrangement joins TRBV5-1 to TRBJ1-4, with 9 bases fitting TRBD1. The clonotype originates from a man younger than 35 with acute or convalescent COVID-19. The source material was peripheral blood. CDR3 DNA sequence: TGCGCCAGCAGCTTAACAGGGGGCGCAGAAGAAAAACTGTTTTTT. Its translation: CASSLTGGAEEKLFF.